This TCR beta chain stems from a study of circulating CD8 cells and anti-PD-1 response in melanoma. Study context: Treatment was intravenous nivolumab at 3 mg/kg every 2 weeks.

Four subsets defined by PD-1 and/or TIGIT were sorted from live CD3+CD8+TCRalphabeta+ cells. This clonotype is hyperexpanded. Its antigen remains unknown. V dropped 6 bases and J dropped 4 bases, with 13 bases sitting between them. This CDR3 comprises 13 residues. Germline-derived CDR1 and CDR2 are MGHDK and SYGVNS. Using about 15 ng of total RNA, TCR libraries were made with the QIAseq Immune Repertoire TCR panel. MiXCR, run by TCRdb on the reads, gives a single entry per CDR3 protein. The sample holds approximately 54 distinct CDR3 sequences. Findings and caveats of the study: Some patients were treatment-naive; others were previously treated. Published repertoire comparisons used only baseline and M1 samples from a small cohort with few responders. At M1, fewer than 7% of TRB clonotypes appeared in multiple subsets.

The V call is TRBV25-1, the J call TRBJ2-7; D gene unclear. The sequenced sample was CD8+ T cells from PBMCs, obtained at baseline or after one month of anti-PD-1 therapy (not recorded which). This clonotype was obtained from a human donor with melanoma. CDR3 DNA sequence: TGTGCCAGCAGGGATCCGACTGTTTACGAGCAGTACTTC. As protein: CASRDPTVYEQYF.